Detailed here is one T cell receptor (beta chain). The record originates from a study of blood T cell repertoires in COVID-19. Here immunoSEQ multiplex PCR was the method, and the copy in TCRdb shows in-frame clones only, minus some. Of 300,000 or so clones detected, around 82% appear once; the ten largest clones hold approximately 1.3%. The germline V gene encodes CDR1 LGHDT and CDR2 YNNKEL (reference sequence). CDR3 size: 13 residues. V was cut by 0 bases and J by 11 bases, with 8 bases left in between. The chain employs TRBV3-1 (or the pseudogene TRBV3-2) and TRBJ1-6; D perhaps matches TRBD1 (6 bases). Sequencing was performed on peripheral blood. The source is a woman aged 50 to 60 with acute or convalescent COVID-19. CDR3 residues: CASSQESGAPLHF. CDR3 bases: TGTGCCAGCAGCCAAGAGTCAGGGGCACCCCTCCACTTT.